This T cell receptor (beta chain) is drawn from a study of T cell responses to AZD1222 COVID-19 vaccine. Study-wide results and caveats: Regions left unmutated in variants are reportedly the target of nearly half of spike-specific TCRs. Receipt of two AZD1222 doses was followed by a rise in Spike-specific TCR breadth and depth. White British donors predominated, females outnumbered males, and clonal diversity was possibly underestimated.

Of note for this clone: Its antigen is still unknown.

Some clones are missing from TCRdb's copy, which holds only in-frame ones; the method was immunoSEQ multiplex PCR. The sample holds roughly 150,000 clones, roughly 90% seen once. With 4 bases clipped from V and 0 bases from J, the junction kept 6 bases outside the gene matches. The length of the CDR3 is 15 residues. CDR1 SGHRS and CDR2 YFSETQ come from the germline V gene. The material sequenced was peripheral blood, taken on day 0 of AZD1222 vaccination. The sequence came from an adult in good health. This rearrangement joins TRBV5-1 to TRBJ1-1; TRBD1 agrees at 7 bases. The CDR3 DNA sequence: TGCGCCAGCAGCATCAGGGGGGGTATGAACACTGAAGCTTTCTTT. Its translation is CASSIRGGMNTEAFF.